Listed below are T cell receptor beta chains from one sample, sequenced in a study of T cells in Graves' hyperthyroidism and ophthalmopathy. TCRdb used MiXCR to reprocess the multiplex PCR reads, holding one entry per CDR3 protein. The sample consists of about 690,000 distinct CDR3 sequences, roughly a sixth of them appearing once. Source material: blood. These receptors were taken from a man in his fifties with Graves' hyperthyroidism. Both conserved end residues are part of each CDR3. A D gene is named only where the DNA matches it firmly. Expanded clones get a size class; other rows say once, few or many, or leave the size out.

size: many
V: TRBV7-2
length: 15
J: TRBJ1-2
D: -
DNA: TGTGCCAGCAGCCCCCAGGGAGGAGCTAACTATGGCTACACCTTC
CDR3: CASSPQGGANYGYTF

size: once
V: TRBV4-1
length: 20
J: TRBJ2-1
D: TRBD1
DNA: TGCGCCAGCAGCCAAGAAAGACTGGACAGGGGGTTCAGCTCCTACAATGAGCAGTTCTTC
CDR3: CASSQERLDRGFSSYNEQFF

size: many
V: TRBV11-3
length: 16
J: TRBJ2-3
D: TRBD2
DNA: TGTGCCAGCAGCCCGGGACTAGCGGGAGGAGGAGATACGCAGTATTTT
CDR3: CASSPGLAGGGDTQYF

size: -
V: TRBV7-9
length: 13
J: TRBJ2-7
D: -
DNA: TGTGCCAGCAGCTCCGGCGCAGCCTCTGAGCAGTACTTC
CDR3: CASSSGAASEQYF

size: many
V: TRBV6-1
length: 17
J: TRBJ2-7
D: -
DNA: TGTGCCAGCACCTCCAGTTTTTCAGGGTCTAAGCTTCGCGAGCAGTACTTC
CDR3: CASTSSFSGSKLREQYF

size: -
V: TRBV30
length: 12
J: TRBJ1-1
D: -
DNA: TGTGCCTGGAGTGTAACTGGCACTGAAGCTTTCTTT
CDR3: CAWSVTGTEAFF

size: -
V: TRBV7-9
length: 16
J: TRBJ2-1
D: -
DNA: TGTGCCAGCAGCCCTTCCGCGTTAGTTCGTGACAATGAGCAGTTCTTC
CDR3: CASSPSALVRDNEQFF

size: -
V: TRBV7-3
length: 17
J: TRBJ2-2
D: TRBD1
DNA: TGTGCCAGCAGCTCGCAAAACAGGGGGATTAACACCGGGGAGCTGTTTTTT
CDR3: CASSSQNRGINTGELFF

size: many
V: TRBV28
length: 14
J: TRBJ1-3
D: -
DNA: TGTGCCAGCAGTTTCTCCACCTCTGGAAACACCATATATTTT
CDR3: CASSFSTSGNTIYF

size: -
V: TRBV29-1
length: 16
J: TRBJ2-1
D: -
DNA: TGCAGCGTTGAATCCCCGGACAGACGCTCCTACAATGAGCAGTTCTTC
CDR3: CSVESPDRRSYNEQFF

size: few
V: TRBV12-3/TRBV12-4
length: 16
J: TRBJ2-1
D: TRBD2
DNA: TGTGCCAGCAGTCCCCCCCGGCGGGAGCCAAACAATGAGCAGTTCTTC
CDR3: CASSPPRREPNNEQFF

size: few
V: TRBV12-3/TRBV12-4
length: 13
J: TRBJ1-1
D: -
DNA: TGTGCCAGCAGTTCCCTAGGGCTGACTGAAGCTTTCTTT
CDR3: CASSSLGLTEAFF

size: few
V: TRBV2
length: 15
J: TRBJ2-2
D: TRBD1
DNA: TGTGCCAGCAGTGAAACCGGGACAGGGGAGAAAAAGCTGTTTTTT
CDR3: CASSETGTGEKKLFF

size: -
V: TRBV25-1
length: 15
J: TRBJ1-5
D: -
DNA: TGTGCCAGCAGTGAATATGGGGTGGGGGAACAGCCCCAGCATTTT
CDR3: CASSEYGVGEQPQHF

size: many
V: TRBV6-5
length: 14
J: TRBJ1-1
D: -
DNA: TGTGCCAGCAGTTACGGGATCTCCAACACTGAAGCTTTCTTT
CDR3: CASSYGISNTEAFF

size: -
V: TRBV29-1
length: 16
J: TRBJ1-2
D: -
DNA: TGCAGCGTTGAAGATCTTCAGGGCAGAGCTAACTATGGCTACACCTTC
CDR3: CSVEDLQGRANYGYTF

size: many
V: TRBV29-1
length: 11
J: TRBJ2-1
D: -
DNA: TGCAGCGTTGTAATCCCCAATGAGCAGTTCTTC
CDR3: CSVVIPNEQFF

size: many
V: TRBV7-6
length: 14
J: TRBJ2-7
D: TRBD2
DNA: TGTGCCAGCAGCCCTAGCGGGAGGTCCTACGAGCAGTACTTC
CDR3: CASSPSGRSYEQYF

size: few
V: TRBV6-5
length: 14
J: TRBJ2-2
D: -
DNA: TGTGCCAGCAGTTCGGGACTGTATGGGGGGGAGCTGTTTTTT
CDR3: CASSSGLYGGELFF

size: many
V: TRBV7-2
length: 17
J: TRBJ1-2
D: TRBD1
DNA: TGTGCCAGCAGCTACCACGTGGCCGAACAGGGGTTGGGTGGCTACACCTTC
CDR3: CASSYHVAEQGLGGYTF

size: many
V: TRBV12-5
length: 16
J: TRBJ2-1
D: TRBD2
DNA: TGTGCTAGTGGTTTGGGTACTAGCGGAAAGAACAATGAGCAGTTCTTC
CDR3: CASGLGTSGKNNEQFF

size: -
V: TRBV11-2
length: 13
J: TRBJ2-5
D: -
DNA: TGTGCCAGTGGTGAACGGGGGCCAGAGACCCAGTACTTC
CDR3: CASGERGPETQYF

size: -
V: TRBV6-1
length: 15
J: TRBJ2-7
D: TRBD1
DNA: TGTGCCAGCAGTGGGACAGGTGCCAGCTCCTACGAGCAGTACTTC
CDR3: CASSGTGASSYEQYF

size: -
V: TRBV29-1
length: 12
J: TRBJ1-2
D: -
DNA: TGCAGCGTTGTAGGGATTGACTATGGCTACACCTTC
CDR3: CSVVGIDYGYTF

size: many
V: TRBV7-2
length: 14
J: TRBJ1-2
D: -
DNA: TGTGCCAGCAGCCCTCCCGCGTGGAACTATGGCTACACCTTC
CDR3: CASSPPAWNYGYTF

size: few
V: TRBV7-9
length: 15
J: TRBJ2-1
D: -
DNA: TGTGCCAGCAGCTTTATGACTAGACCGACGAATGAGCAGTTCTTC
CDR3: CASSFMTRPTNEQFF

size: -
V: TRBV28
length: 15
J: TRBJ1-5
D: -
DNA: TGTGCCAGCAGTTTAAGCCCAGGGGCGAGTCAGCCCCAGCATTTT
CDR3: CASSLSPGASQPQHF

size: once
V: TRBV2
length: 15
J: TRBJ2-5
D: TRBD2
DNA: TGTGCCAGCAGTGATTTTAGCGGGGCCCAAGAGACCCAGTACTTC
CDR3: CASSDFSGAQETQYF

size: many
V: TRBV6-5
length: 15
J: TRBJ2-1
D: -
DNA: TGTGCCAGCAGTTACAGGGGGGAAACCTACAATGAGCAGTTCTTC
CDR3: CASSYRGETYNEQFF

size: few
V: TRBV7-8
length: 14
J: TRBJ1-2
D: -
DNA: TGTGCCAGCAGCTTTATGAGTGGCCCTTATGGCTACACCTTC
CDR3: CASSFMSGPYGYTF

size: many
V: TRBV27
length: 14
J: TRBJ2-1
D: TRBD2
DNA: TGTGCCAGCAGTGCGGGAGGAACCCACAATGAGCAGTTCTTC
CDR3: CASSAGGTHNEQFF

size: once
V: TRBV10-3
length: 13
J: TRBJ1-1
D: -
DNA: TGTGCCATCAGGGACAGCCACTACACTGAAGCTTTCTTT
CDR3: CAIRDSHYTEAFF

size: many
V: TRBV11-2
length: 13
J: TRBJ1-1
D: -
DNA: TGTGCCAGCAGCTTAAAGGCAGGGGTTAGGACTTTCTTT
CDR3: CASSLKAGVRTFF

size: many
V: TRBV15
length: 13
J: TRBJ1-6
D: -
DNA: TGTGCCACCATGAAACAGCTTAATTCACCCCTCCACTTT
CDR3: CATMKQLNSPLHF

size: many
V: TRBV27
length: 14
J: TRBJ1-5
D: TRBD1
DNA: TGTGCCAGCAGTCTCGACAGGGCCCATCAGCCCCAGCATTTT
CDR3: CASSLDRAHQPQHF

size: few
V: TRBV12-3/TRBV12-4
length: 14
J: TRBJ1-1
D: -
DNA: TGTGCCAGCAGTTTAAAGGAGGGGGGGACTGAAGCTTTCTTT
CDR3: CASSLKEGGTEAFF

size: few
V: TRBV30
length: 15
J: TRBJ2-1
D: TRBD2
DNA: TGTGCCTGGAGAATAGCGGGAGCTTCTAACAATGAGCAGTTCTTC
CDR3: CAWRIAGASNNEQFF

size: -
V: TRBV20-1
length: 15
J: TRBJ2-3
D: TRBD2
DNA: TGCAGTGCTAGGGCCGGGACTAGCAGCACAGATACGCAGTATTTT
CDR3: CSARAGTSSTDTQYF

size: many
V: TRBV13
length: 13
J: TRBJ2-7
D: TRBD1
DNA: TGTGCCAGCAGCCGGGACAGGGCCTACGAGCAGTACTTC
CDR3: CASSRDRAYEQYF

size: many
V: TRBV27
length: 17
J: TRBJ2-7
D: TRBD2
DNA: TGTGCCAGCAGCCGTCGGACTAGCGGGACTGCCTCCTACGAGCAGTACTTC
CDR3: CASSRRTSGTASYEQYF

size: few
V: TRBV6-2/TRBV6-3
length: 15
J: TRBJ2-1
D: TRBD2
DNA: TGTGCCAGCGTACCTGGACTAGCGGGAGCCAATGAGCAGTTCTTC
CDR3: CASVPGLAGANEQFF

size: few
V: TRBV9
length: 13
J: TRBJ1-4
D: -
DNA: TGTGCCAGCAGCGCCTTCCACTCTGAAAAACTGTTTTTT
CDR3: CASSAFHSEKLFF

size: -
V: TRBV28
length: 11
J: TRBJ2-7
D: -
DNA: TGTGCCAACAATTTAGCGGCCGAGCAGTACTTC
CDR3: CANNLAAEQYF

size: many
V: TRBV28
length: 16
J: TRBJ1-4
D: TRBD1
DNA: TGTGCCAGCAGTTCATCTTCCGGGACAGGGAGGGAAAAACTGTTTTTT
CDR3: CASSSSSGTGREKLFF

size: -
V: TRBV30
length: 15
J: TRBJ2-3
D: TRBD2
DNA: TGTGCCTGGAGTGTACTAGCGGGCTTCACAGATACGCAGTATTTT
CDR3: CAWSVLAGFTDTQYF

size: -
V: TRBV29-1
length: 13
J: TRBJ1-1
D: -
DNA: TGCAGCGTTGAAGCAGTGCTGAACACTGAAGCTTTCTTT
CDR3: CSVEAVLNTEAFF

size: -
V: TRBV6-5
length: 15
J: TRBJ2-3
D: -
DNA: TGTGCCAGCAGTTACTCGACTCTGAGCACAGATACGCAGTATTTT
CDR3: CASSYSTLSTDTQYF